This T cell receptor beta chain comes out of a study of OX40 agonist ivuxolimab in advanced cancers. Study-wide results and caveats: CD4+ and CD8+ blood T cells expanded clonally by week 6 at 0.1 to 3.0 mg/kg.

This table comes from immunoSEQ multiplex PCR, and its TCRdb copy is limited to in-frame clones, with some not included. The table records approximately 35,000 clones, under 85% of them present only once. As concerns this clone: Its antigen is still unknown.

CDR1 and CDR2 from the germline V gene are SGHRS and YFSETQ. CDR3 size: 15 residues. Trimming took 0 bases from V and 1 from J, leaving 10 bases between them. Material: CD4+ or CD8+ T cells sorted from blood, obtained in a trial of the OX40 agonist ivuxolimab. V gene TRBV5-1 combines with J gene TRBJ1-1; maybe TRBD1 (6 bases). The origin of this receptor is an adult with an advanced solid tumor such as melanoma, head and neck, liver or kidney cancer. The DNA of the CDR3 is TGCGCCAGCAGCTTGGGCCAGGGGTCGAACACTGAAGCTTTCTTT. Its protein product is CASSLGQGSNTEAFF.